This T cell receptor (beta chain) was recovered during a study of response to subunit inactivated influenza vaccine. Study-wide findings and caveats: It was the authors' suggestion that each seasonal influenza vaccination recruits few new T cells.

This CDR3 is 13 amino acids long. The germline gives CDR1 MNHEY, CDR2 SVGEGT. Deletions cut 4 bases from V and 5 bases from J, with 11 bases between. This clonotype was counted a few times. The antigen remains unidentified. TCRdb fed the RT-PCR reads into MiXCR, producing one record per CDR3 protein. The data hold about 190,000 distinct CDR3 sequences, with approximately 15% observed a single time. The specimen was CD8+ T cells sorted from PBMCs, collected 4 to 6 days after vaccination. The rearrangement uses TRBV6-2 or TRBV6-3 and TRBJ1-2, with a tentative D call TRBD1 (5 bases). The clonotype was recovered from a man in his fifties who received an inactivated influenza vaccine. The CDR3 loop is CASSSRDSYGYTF. CDR3 nucleotide sequence: TGTGCCAGCAGTTCCCGAGACAGTTATGGCTACACCTTC.